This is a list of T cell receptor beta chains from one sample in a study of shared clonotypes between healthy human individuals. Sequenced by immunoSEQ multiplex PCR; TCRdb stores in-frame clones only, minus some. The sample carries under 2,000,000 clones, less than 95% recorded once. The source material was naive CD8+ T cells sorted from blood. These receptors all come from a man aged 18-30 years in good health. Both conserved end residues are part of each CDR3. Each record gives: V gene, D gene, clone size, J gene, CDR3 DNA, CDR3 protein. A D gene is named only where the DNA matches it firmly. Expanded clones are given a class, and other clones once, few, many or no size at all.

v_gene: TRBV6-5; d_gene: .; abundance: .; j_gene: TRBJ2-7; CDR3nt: TGTGCCAGCAGTTTGGACGGTAGGAGCTCCTACGAGCAGTACTTC; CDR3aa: CASSLDGRSSYEQYF
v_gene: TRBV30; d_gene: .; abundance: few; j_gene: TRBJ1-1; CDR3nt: TGTGCCTGGAGTGTAGGTGGGGGTAACACTGAAGCTTTCTTT; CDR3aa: CAWSVGGGNTEAFF
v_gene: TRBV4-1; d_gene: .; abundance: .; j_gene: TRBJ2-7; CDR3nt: TGCGCCAGCAGCCAAGGGCCCGGGTCCTCCTACGAGCAGTACTTC; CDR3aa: CASSQGPGSSYEQYF
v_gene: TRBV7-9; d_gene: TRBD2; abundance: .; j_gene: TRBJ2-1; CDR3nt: TGTGCCAGCAGCAGGACTAGCGGGAAAGACAATGAGCAGTTCTTC; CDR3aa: CASSRTSGKDNEQFF
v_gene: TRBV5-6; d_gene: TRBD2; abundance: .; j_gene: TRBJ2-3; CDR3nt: TGTGCCAGCAGCCCGGGACTAGCGGTGGATACGCAGTATTTT; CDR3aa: CASSPGLAVDTQYF
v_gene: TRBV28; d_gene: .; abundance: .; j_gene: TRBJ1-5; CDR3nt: TGTGCCAGCAGTTTTTGGGGCCGGGAGGATCAGCCCCAGCATTTT; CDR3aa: CASSFWGREDQPQHF
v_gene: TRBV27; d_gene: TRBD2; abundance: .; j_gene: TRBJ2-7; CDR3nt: TGTGCCAGCAGTGAACAAAGGACTAGCGGGATCTACGAGCAGTACTTC; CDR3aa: CASSEQRTSGIYEQYF
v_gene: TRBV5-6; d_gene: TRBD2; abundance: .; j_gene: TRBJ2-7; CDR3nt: TGTGCCAGCAGCTTGGGGAATACCTTAGCGGGAGACGAGCAGTACTTC; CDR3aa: CASSLGNTLAGDEQYF
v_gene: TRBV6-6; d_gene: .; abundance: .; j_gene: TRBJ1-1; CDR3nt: TGTGCCAGCAGTTCCACAGGGAGTGGCACTGAAGCTTTCTTT; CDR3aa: CASSSTGSGTEAFF
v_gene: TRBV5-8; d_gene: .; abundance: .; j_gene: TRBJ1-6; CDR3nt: TGTGCCAGCAGCTTTTGGCCGGGGGGAGGTTCACCCCTCCACTTT; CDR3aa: CASSFWPGGGSPLHF
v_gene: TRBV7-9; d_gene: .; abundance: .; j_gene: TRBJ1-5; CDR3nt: TGTGCCAGCAGCTTAGCGGGGGGCGGGCAGCCCCAGCATTTT; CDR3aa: CASSLAGGGQPQHF
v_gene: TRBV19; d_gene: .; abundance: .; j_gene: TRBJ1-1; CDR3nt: TGTGCCAGTAGTATCGAGGGTGGAGGGGGCACTGAAGCTTTCTTT; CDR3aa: CASSIEGGGGTEAFF
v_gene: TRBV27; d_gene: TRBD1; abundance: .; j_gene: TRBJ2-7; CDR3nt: TGTGCCAGTTTCCGGGACAGGGGTTCGTTGGAGCAGTACTTC; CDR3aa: CASFRDRGSLEQYF
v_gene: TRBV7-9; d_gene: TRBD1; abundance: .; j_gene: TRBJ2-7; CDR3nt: TGTGCCAGCAGCTTAGGGCCCAGGGGGCACTACGAGCAGTACTTC; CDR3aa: CASSLGPRGHYEQYF
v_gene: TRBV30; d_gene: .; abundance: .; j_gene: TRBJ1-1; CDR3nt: TGTGCCTGGAGTAGGGCAGGGGACACTGAAGCTTTCTTT; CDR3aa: CAWSRAGDTEAFF
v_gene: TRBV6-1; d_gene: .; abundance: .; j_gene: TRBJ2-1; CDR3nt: TGTGCCAGCAGTGAATGGATGTACAATGAGCAGTTCTTC; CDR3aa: CASSEWMYNEQFF
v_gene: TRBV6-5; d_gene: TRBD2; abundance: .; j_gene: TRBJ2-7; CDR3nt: TGTGCCAGCAGTTACCTAGCGGGAGGGTCCTACGAGCAGTACTTC; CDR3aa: CASSYLAGGSYEQYF
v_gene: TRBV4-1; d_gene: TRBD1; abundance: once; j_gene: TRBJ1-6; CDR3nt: TGCGCCAGCACCACCCGGACAGGGGATAATTCACCCCTCCACTTT; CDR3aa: CASTTRTGDNSPLHF
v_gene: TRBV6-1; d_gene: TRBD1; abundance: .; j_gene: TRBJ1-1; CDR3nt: TGTGCCAGCACCGAAGGCCCCGGGACAGGGGGTGAAGCTTTCTTT; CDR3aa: CASTEGPGTGGEAFF
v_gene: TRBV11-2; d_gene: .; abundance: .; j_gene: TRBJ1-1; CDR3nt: TGTGCCAGTGGCCGGGGGGCAGCGGAAGCTTTCTTT; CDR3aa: CASGRGAAEAFF
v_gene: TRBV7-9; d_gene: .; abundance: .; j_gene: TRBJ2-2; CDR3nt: TGTGCCAGCAGCTTAACCAGCGCGAGCACCGGGGAGCTGTTTTTT; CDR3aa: CASSLTSASTGELFF
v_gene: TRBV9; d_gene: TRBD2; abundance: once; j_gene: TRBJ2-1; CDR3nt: TGTGCCAGCAGCGCTGTAGCGGGAGGGGAGGAGCAGTTCTTC; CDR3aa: CASSAVAGGEEQFF
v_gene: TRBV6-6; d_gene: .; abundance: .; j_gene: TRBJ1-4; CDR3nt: TGTGCCAGCAGCCCTATACAGGGAGCTAATGAAAAACTGTTTTTT; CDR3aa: CASSPIQGANEKLFF
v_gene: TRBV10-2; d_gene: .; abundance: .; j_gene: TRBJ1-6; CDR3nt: TGCGCCAGCAGTGAGATAATGGGAGTAGGGTCACCCCTCCACTTT; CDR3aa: CASSEIMGVGSPLHF
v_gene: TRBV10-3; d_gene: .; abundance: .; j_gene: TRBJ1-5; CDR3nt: TGTGCCATCAGTTCGTCCGATCAGCCCCAGCATTTT; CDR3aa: CAISSSDQPQHF
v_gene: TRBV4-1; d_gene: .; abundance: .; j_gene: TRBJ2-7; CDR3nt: TGCGCCAGCAGCCAAGTACGGAACAGTGCCTACGAGCAGTACTTC; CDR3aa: CASSQVRNSAYEQYF
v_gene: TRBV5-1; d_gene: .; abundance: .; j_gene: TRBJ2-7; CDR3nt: TGCGCCAGCAGCTCCGACGGCTACGAGCAGTACTTC; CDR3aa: CASSSDGYEQYF
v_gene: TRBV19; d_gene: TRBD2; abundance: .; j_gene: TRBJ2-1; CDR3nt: TGTGCCAGTAGTGCTCTAGCGGGGGGCTACAATGAGCAGTTCTTC; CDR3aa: CASSALAGGYNEQFF
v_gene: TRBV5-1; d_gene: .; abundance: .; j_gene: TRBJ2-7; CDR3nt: TGCGCCAGCAGCTACGAAGCGGCCTACGAGCAGTACTTC; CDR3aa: CASSYEAAYEQYF
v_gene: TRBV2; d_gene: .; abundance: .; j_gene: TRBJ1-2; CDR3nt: TGTGCCAGCGACGGGTCAGGGGTCAAATTGGAATATGGCTACACCTTC; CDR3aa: CASDGSGVKLEYGYTF